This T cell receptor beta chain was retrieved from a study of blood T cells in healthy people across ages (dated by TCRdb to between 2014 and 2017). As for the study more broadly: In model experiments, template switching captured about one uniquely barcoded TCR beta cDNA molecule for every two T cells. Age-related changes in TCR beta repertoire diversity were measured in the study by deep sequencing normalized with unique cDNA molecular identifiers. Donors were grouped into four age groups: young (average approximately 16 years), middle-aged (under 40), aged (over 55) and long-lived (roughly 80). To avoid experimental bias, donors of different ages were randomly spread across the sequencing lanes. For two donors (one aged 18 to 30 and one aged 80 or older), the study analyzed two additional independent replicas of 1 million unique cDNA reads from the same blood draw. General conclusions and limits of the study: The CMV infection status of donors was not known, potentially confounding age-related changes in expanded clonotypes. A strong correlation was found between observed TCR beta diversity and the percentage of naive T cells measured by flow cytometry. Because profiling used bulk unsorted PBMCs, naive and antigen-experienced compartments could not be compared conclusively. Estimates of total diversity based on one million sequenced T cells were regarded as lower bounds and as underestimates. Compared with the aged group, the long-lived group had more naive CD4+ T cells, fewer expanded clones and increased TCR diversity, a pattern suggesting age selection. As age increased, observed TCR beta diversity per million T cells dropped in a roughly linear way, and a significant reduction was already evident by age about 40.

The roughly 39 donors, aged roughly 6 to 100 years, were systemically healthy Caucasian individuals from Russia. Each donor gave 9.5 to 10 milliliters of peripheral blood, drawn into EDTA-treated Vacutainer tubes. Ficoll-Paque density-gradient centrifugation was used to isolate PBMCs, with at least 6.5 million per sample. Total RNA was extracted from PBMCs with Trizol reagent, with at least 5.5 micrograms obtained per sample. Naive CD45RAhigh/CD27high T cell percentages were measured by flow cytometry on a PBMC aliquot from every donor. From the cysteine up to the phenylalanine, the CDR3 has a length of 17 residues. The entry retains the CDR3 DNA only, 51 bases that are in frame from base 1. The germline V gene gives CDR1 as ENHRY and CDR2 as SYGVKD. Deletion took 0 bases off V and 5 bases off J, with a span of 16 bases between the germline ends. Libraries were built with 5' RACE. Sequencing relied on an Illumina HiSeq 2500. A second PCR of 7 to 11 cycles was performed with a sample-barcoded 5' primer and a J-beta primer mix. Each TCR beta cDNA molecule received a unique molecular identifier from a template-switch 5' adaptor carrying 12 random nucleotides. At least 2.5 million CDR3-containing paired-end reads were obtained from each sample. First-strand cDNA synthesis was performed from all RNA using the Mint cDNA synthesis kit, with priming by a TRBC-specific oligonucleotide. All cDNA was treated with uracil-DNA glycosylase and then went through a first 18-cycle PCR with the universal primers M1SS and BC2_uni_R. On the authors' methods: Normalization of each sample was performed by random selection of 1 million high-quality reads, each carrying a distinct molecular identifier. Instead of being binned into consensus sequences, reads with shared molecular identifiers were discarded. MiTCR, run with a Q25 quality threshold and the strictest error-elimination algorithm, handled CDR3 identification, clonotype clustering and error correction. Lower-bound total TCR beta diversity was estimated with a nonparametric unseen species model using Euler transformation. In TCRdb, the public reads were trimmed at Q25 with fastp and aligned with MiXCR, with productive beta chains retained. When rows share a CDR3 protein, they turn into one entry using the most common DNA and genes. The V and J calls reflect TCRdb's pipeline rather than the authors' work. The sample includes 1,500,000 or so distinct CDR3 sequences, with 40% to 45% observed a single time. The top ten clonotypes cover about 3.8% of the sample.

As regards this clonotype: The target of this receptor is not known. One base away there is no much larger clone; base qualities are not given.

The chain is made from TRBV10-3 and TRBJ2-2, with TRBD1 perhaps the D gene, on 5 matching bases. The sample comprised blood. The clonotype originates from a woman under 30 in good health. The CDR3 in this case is CAISESIVQGGTGELFF. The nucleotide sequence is TGTGCCATCAGTGAGTCGATAGTGCAGGGTGGAACCGGGGAGCTGTTTTTT.